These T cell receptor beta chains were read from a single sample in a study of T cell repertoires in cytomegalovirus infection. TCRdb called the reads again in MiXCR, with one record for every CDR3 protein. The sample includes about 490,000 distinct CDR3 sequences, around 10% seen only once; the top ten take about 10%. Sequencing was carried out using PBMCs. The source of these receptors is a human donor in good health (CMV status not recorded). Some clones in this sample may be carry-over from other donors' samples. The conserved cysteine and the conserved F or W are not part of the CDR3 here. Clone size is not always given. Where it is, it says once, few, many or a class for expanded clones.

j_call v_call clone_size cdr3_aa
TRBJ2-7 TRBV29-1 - SVESSGASYEQY
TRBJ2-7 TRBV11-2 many ASTGTGNEQY
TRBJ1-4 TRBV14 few ASSRGGVAGEKLF
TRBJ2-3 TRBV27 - ASSLFLQGASDTQY
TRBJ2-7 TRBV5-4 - ASSLGDRANEQY
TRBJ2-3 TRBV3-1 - ASSQDGTAISTDTQY
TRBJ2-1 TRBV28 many ASSLPVYNEQF
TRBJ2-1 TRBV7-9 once ASSPRLAGANNEQF
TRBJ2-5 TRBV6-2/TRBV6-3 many ASSGTLQETQY
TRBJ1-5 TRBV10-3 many AISSQGAGEPQH
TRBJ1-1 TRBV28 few ASRRDRGSTEAF
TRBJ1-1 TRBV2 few ASSVRGVAF
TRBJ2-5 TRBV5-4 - ASSPTDRNRETQY
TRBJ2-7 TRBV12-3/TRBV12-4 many ASSNRYEQY
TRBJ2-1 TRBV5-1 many ASRTSVSYNEQF
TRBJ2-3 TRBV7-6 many ASVPSPGGTQY
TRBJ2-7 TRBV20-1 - SASVPGLVSEQY
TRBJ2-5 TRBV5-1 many ASSSGGQGETQY
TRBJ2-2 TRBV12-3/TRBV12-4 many ASSFGGDTGELF
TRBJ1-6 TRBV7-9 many ASSLPGTSSYNSPLH
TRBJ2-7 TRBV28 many ASSIHRGPTYEQY
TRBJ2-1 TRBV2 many ASRGNEQF
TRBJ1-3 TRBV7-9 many ASSYNSGAFSGNTIY
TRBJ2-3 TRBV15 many ATSRDRGGLADTQY